This T cell receptor (beta chain) is drawn from a study of monozygotic twins with inflammatory bowel disease. Reprocessing the 5' RACE reads, TCRdb reports a single entry for every CDR3 protein and omits DNA. The ten most abundant clones cover 2.6% of a sample with a few hundred thousand distinct CDR3 sequences. With regard to this clonotype: Its specificity is not known.

The CDR3 totals 15 residues. Germline V CDR1 and CDR2: LGHNA, YSLEER. Study-wide findings and caveats: Neither one strong signal nor one clonotype associated with IBD was supported.

The rearrangement joins TRBV4-3 to TRBJ2-7. Sequencing input: blood. The clonotype originates from a human donor with ulcerative colitis or Crohn's disease, or a healthy co-twin of an affected twin (not recorded which). CDR3 region: CASSQGVQPGYEQYF.